Shown below are 25 T cell receptor beta chains from a single sample sequenced in a study of shared clonotypes between healthy human individuals. Sequencing used immunoSEQ multiplex PCR; TCRdb keeps in-frame clones, though not all of them. Of around 2.3 million clones in the sample, more than 90% are singletons; the top ten hold roughly 0.13%. What was sequenced was naive CD4+ T cells sorted from blood. The subset was: CD45RA+ positively selected. The receptors derive from a young man in good health.

V and J are TRBV28 and TRBJ2-7; D uncertain. CDR3 length: 13 residues. Germline CDR1 and CDR2: MDHEN and SYDVKM. V shed 6 bases and J shed 4 bases, with 13 bases lying between them. CDR3 region: CASRPPGSYEQYF. The CDR3 DNA reads as TGTGCCAGCAGACCGCCGGGCAGTTACGAGCAGTACTTC.

As to this clone: Other DNA sequences in the sample encode the same CDR3. The rearrangement uses TRBV29-1 and TRBJ1-5; unclear D gene. Germline CDR1 and CDR2: SQVTM and ANQGSEA. The ends were cut back, 6 bases at V and 4 bases at J, with 13 bases in the middle. The CDR3 has 13 amino acids. The CDR3 sequence: CSVLPTGNQPQHF. CDR3 nucleotide sequence: TGCAGCGTCCTTCCGACGGGAAATCAGCCCCAGCATTTT.

On this clone itself: Other DNA sequences in the same sample also yield this CDR3. This rearrangement joins TRBV20-1 to TRBJ2-5; no definite D call. The germline V gene has CDR1 DFQATT and CDR2 SNEGSKA (reference sequence). The CDR3 spans 8 residues. V lost 6 bases, J lost 5 bases, and 1 base lay in between. The CDR3 DNA reads as TGCAGTGCCGAGACCCAGTACTTC. Its translation: CSAETQYF.

This chain joins TRBV5-1 and TRBJ1-6, with 7 nucleotides matching TRBD1. Unmatched junction bases numbered 9, after V lost 4 bases and J lost 5 bases. The CDR3 covers 16 residues. CDR1 and CDR2 (germline): SGHRS, YFSETQ. CDR3 nucleotide sequence: TGCGCCAGCAGCCGTTCGTCGGACAGGAATAATTCACCCCTCCACTTT. It specifies CASSRSSDRNNSPLHF.

V gene TRBV30 combines with J gene TRBJ1-4, with D maybe TRBD1 (5 bases). CDR1 GTSNPN and CDR2 SVGIG come from the germline V gene (reference sequence). The CDR3 is made up of 14 amino acids. Trimming pared 4 bases from V and 11 bases from J, leaving 20 bases between. CDR3 amino acids: CAWNTGTGNGKLFF. Written as DNA, the CDR3 is TGTGCCTGGAACACCGGGACGGGGAACGGGAAACTGTTTTTT.

The J gene is TRBJ2-2, the V gene TRBV18, with TRBD1 identical over 8 bases. Losses at the gene ends were 4 bases for V and 1 base for J; bases not matched to a gene: 17. Per germline, CDR1 KGHSH and CDR2 LQKENI. The length of the CDR3 is 20 residues. CDR3: CASSLASSHPGTGNTGELFF. CDR3 sequence (DNA): TGTGCCAGCTCACTCGCTTCCTCCCATCCCGGGACAGGGAACACCGGGGAGCTGTTTTTT.

This chain connects TRBV27 to TRBJ2-5, with a possible D match to TRBD1 (6 bases). The CDR3 length is 16 residues. Deletions cut 3 bases from V and 1 base from J, with 15 bases between. Germline V CDR1 and CDR2: MNHEY, SMNVEV (reference sequence). CDR3 bases: TGTGCCAGCAGTTTGGCAGGGGCGTACTCCCAAGAGACCCAGTACTTC. Its translation: CASSLAGAYSQETQYF.

As regards this clone: Other nucleotide sequences from this sample produce the same CDR3. The chain recombines TRBV2 with TRBJ2-5; D not resolved. This CDR3 is built from 12 residues. V was trimmed by 3 bases and J by 2 bases, leaving 4 bases between them. Germline V gives CDR1 SNHLY, CDR2 FYNNEI. This chain's CDR3 is CASSELQETQYF. The CDR3, as DNA: TGTGCCAGCAGTGAGTTACAAGAGACCCAGTACTTC.

V is TRBV29-1 and J is TRBJ1-5; D is perhaps TRBD1 (5 bases). The length of the CDR3 is 13 residues. From germline, CDR1 is SQVTM and CDR2 ANQGSEA. The V end lost 4 bases, the J end lost 4 bases, and 11 bases lay between the germline ends. The CDR3 DNA follows: TGCAGCGTTGCCGGGACGACTAATCAGCCCCAGCATTTT. Protein product: CSVAGTTNQPQHF.

The CDR3 region is CASSVGRLAGYNEQFF. The CDR3 bases are TGTGCCAGCAGTGTGGGGCGACTAGCGGGCTACAATGAGCAGTTCTTC. The rearrangement joins TRBV2 to TRBJ2-1, with 10 bases aligning to TRBD2. CDR3 size: 16 residues. With V trimmed by 4 bases and J by 3 bases, 6 bases remained unmatched. CDR1 and CDR2 (germline): SNHLY, FYNNEI.

This chain links TRBV11-2 with TRBJ1-1; D is possibly TRBD1 (5 bases). The CDR3 extends over 14 amino acids. The V end lost 4 bases, the J end lost 6 bases, and 15 bases lay between the germline ends. In germline, CDR1 is SGHAT, CDR2 FQNNGV. This chain's CDR3 is CASSWAAGKSEAFF. Written as DNA, the CDR3 is TGTGCCAGCAGCTGGGCGGCAGGGAAATCTGAAGCTTTCTTT.

V gene TRBV7-2 combines with J gene TRBJ2-7; a possible D gene is TRBD1 (6 bases). The CDR3 consists of 15 residues. V was clipped by 1 base and J by 3 bases, with 13 bases between them. Germline CDR1 and CDR2: SGHTA and FQGNSA. This chain's CDR3 is CASSLEGGIGYEQYF. In DNA form, the CDR3 reads TGTGCCAGCAGCTTAGAAGGGGGAATAGGCTACGAGCAGTACTTC.

This clone was seen only once. V and J are TRBV12-5 and TRBJ1-4; perhaps TRBD1 as D (6 bases). From germline, CDR1 is LGHNT and CDR2 FRNRAP. This CDR3 contains 15 residues. V was cut by 8 bases and J by 5 bases, with 18 bases left in between. The CDR3 reads CASSLERGGNEKLFF. The CDR3 DNA is TGTGCTAGTTCTCTAGAACGAGGGGGAAATGAAAAACTGTTTTTT.

The chain has TRBV5-5 and TRBJ2-1; TRBD2 matches 8 bases. The germline V gene encodes CDR1 SGHKS and CDR2 YYEKEE (reference sequence). The CDR3 is 16 amino acids. J lost 2 bases, V lost 6 bases, and 10 bases had no gene match. The CDR3 DNA reads as TGTGCCAGCAAACGGGAAGTTAGCGGGACCTACAATGAGCAGTTCTTC. This sequence encodes CASKREVSGTYNEQFF.

The J gene is TRBJ1-2, the V gene TRBV7-9; a weak D match, TRBD1 (5 bases). The CDR3 totals 15 residues. Germline V gene data show CDR1 as SEHNR and CDR2 as FQNEAQ (reference sequence). The V gene lost 0 bases and the J gene lost 1 base, with 9 bases spanning the gap. CDR3 in DNA: TGTGCCAGCAGCTTAGCTGCGGGGGTTAACTATGGCTACACCTTC. Protein sequence: CASSLAAGVNYGYTF.

This rearrangement joins TRBV6-5 to TRBJ1-5, with a weak D call TRBD1 (5 bases). The germline V and J ends were trimmed by 4 bases and 0 bases, with 13 bases remaining between them. Germline values: CDR1 MNHEY, CDR2 SVGAGI. The CDR3 runs to 16 residues. CDR3 sequence: CASSSPGRGSNQPQHF. CDR3 nucleotides: TGTGCCAGCAGTTCCCCGGGACGTGGTAGCAATCAGCCCCAGCATTTT.

The gene calls are TRBV5-6 and TRBJ2-3; 7 bases line up with TRBD2. The junction had 8 bases not matched to a gene; V was cut back by 5 bases and J by 11 bases. This CDR3 is 12 amino acids long. The germline V gene has CDR1 SGHDT and CDR2 YYEEEE. CDR3 coding DNA: TGTGCCAGCAGGGCTAGCGGAGTGGGGCAGTATTTT. Its protein is CASRASGVGQYF.

This clone appeared once. The CDR3 coding sequence is TGTGCCAGCAGTGTTGACAGGGGAGGGGGCAATCAGCCCCAGCATTTT. Its protein product is CASSVDRGGGNQPQHF. The gene calls are TRBV6-1 and TRBJ1-5; 8 positions match TRBD1. The CDR3 loop spans 16 amino acids. The V segment lost 4 bases and the J segment 2 bases; nucleotides outside the gene matches: 7. Germline assignment: CDR1 MNHNS and CDR2 SASEGT.

The rearrangement uses TRBV7-2 and TRBJ2-1; D unclear. Germline values: CDR1 SGHTA, CDR2 FQGNSA. The CDR3 consists of 12 residues. Trimming removed 3 bases from V and 6 bases from J, with 6 bases in between. CDR3 amino acids: CASSFTRNEQFF. The CDR3 DNA sequence: TGTGCCAGCAGCTTCACCCGCAATGAGCAGTTCTTC.

The chain joins TRBV7-2 to TRBJ2-1; D gene uncertain. V was clipped by 7 bases and J by 8 bases, with 24 bases between them. The CDR3 length is 16 residues. Germline V gene sequence: CDR1 SGHTA, CDR2 FQGNSA. CDR3 DNA sequence: TGTGCCAGCACTTACCAGCCTAGGTTGTCTACGGATGAGCAGTTCTTC. It encodes CASTYQPRLSTDEQFF.

This clone occurred a few times. Other nucleotide sequences from this sample produce the same CDR3. V and J are TRBV5-1 and TRBJ2-5; perhaps TRBD1 as D (5 bases). Germline-derived CDR1 and CDR2 are SGHRS and YFSETQ. V lost 0 bases and J lost 4, with 7 bases in between. The CDR3 consists of 13 residues. The CDR3 DNA follows: TGCGCCAGCAGCTTGGGGGGCGGAGAGACCCAGTACTTC. Translating gives CASSLGGGETQYF.

The chain joins TRBV7-9 to TRBJ2-5; 7 nucleotides align to TRBD2. The CDR3 totals 17 residues. J gave up 1 base and V 1 base, and 9 bases lay outside the gene matches. CDR1 and CDR2 (germline): SEHNR, FQNEAQ (reference sequence). Here the CDR3 reads CASSLVPWREFQETQYF. CDR3 nucleotides: TGTGCCAGCAGCTTAGTACCCTGGCGGGAGTTCCAAGAGACCCAGTACTTC.

The chain employs TRBV6-5 and TRBJ2-7; TRBD2 matches at 7 bases. CDR1 and CDR2 (germline): MNHEY, SVGAGI. This CDR3 has 16 amino acids. The trim removed 2 bases at V and 2 bases at J, leaving 9 bases unmatched. CDR3 sequence reads: CASSYGSRELTYEQYF. The CDR3 DNA reads TGTGCCAGCAGTTACGGTTCGCGGGAGTTAACCTACGAGCAGTACTTC.

The J gene is TRBJ1-3, the V gene TRBV11-2, with D perhaps TRBD1 (6 bases). The CDR3 is made up of 19 amino acids. Germline V gene data show CDR1 as SGHAT and CDR2 as FQNNGV. V shed 1 base and J shed 3 bases, with 22 bases lying between them. DNA for the CDR3: TGTGCCAGCAGCTTAGCTGTGCAAGGGCAAAGGGGGATTGGAAACACCATATATTTT. Its translation is CASSLAVQGQRGIGNTIYF.

This clone was recorded only once. V is TRBV5-4 and J is TRBJ2-7; 10 positions match TRBD2. The CDR3 runs to 16 residues. V trimming: 4 bases; J trimming: 2 bases; junction bases outside the gene matches: 9. Germline V lookup: CDR1 SGHNT, CDR2 YYREEE (reference sequence). The CDR3 loop is CASSNKGLAVPYEQYF. The CDR3, as DNA: TGTGCCAGCAGCAACAAAGGACTAGCGGTTCCCTACGAGCAGTACTTC.